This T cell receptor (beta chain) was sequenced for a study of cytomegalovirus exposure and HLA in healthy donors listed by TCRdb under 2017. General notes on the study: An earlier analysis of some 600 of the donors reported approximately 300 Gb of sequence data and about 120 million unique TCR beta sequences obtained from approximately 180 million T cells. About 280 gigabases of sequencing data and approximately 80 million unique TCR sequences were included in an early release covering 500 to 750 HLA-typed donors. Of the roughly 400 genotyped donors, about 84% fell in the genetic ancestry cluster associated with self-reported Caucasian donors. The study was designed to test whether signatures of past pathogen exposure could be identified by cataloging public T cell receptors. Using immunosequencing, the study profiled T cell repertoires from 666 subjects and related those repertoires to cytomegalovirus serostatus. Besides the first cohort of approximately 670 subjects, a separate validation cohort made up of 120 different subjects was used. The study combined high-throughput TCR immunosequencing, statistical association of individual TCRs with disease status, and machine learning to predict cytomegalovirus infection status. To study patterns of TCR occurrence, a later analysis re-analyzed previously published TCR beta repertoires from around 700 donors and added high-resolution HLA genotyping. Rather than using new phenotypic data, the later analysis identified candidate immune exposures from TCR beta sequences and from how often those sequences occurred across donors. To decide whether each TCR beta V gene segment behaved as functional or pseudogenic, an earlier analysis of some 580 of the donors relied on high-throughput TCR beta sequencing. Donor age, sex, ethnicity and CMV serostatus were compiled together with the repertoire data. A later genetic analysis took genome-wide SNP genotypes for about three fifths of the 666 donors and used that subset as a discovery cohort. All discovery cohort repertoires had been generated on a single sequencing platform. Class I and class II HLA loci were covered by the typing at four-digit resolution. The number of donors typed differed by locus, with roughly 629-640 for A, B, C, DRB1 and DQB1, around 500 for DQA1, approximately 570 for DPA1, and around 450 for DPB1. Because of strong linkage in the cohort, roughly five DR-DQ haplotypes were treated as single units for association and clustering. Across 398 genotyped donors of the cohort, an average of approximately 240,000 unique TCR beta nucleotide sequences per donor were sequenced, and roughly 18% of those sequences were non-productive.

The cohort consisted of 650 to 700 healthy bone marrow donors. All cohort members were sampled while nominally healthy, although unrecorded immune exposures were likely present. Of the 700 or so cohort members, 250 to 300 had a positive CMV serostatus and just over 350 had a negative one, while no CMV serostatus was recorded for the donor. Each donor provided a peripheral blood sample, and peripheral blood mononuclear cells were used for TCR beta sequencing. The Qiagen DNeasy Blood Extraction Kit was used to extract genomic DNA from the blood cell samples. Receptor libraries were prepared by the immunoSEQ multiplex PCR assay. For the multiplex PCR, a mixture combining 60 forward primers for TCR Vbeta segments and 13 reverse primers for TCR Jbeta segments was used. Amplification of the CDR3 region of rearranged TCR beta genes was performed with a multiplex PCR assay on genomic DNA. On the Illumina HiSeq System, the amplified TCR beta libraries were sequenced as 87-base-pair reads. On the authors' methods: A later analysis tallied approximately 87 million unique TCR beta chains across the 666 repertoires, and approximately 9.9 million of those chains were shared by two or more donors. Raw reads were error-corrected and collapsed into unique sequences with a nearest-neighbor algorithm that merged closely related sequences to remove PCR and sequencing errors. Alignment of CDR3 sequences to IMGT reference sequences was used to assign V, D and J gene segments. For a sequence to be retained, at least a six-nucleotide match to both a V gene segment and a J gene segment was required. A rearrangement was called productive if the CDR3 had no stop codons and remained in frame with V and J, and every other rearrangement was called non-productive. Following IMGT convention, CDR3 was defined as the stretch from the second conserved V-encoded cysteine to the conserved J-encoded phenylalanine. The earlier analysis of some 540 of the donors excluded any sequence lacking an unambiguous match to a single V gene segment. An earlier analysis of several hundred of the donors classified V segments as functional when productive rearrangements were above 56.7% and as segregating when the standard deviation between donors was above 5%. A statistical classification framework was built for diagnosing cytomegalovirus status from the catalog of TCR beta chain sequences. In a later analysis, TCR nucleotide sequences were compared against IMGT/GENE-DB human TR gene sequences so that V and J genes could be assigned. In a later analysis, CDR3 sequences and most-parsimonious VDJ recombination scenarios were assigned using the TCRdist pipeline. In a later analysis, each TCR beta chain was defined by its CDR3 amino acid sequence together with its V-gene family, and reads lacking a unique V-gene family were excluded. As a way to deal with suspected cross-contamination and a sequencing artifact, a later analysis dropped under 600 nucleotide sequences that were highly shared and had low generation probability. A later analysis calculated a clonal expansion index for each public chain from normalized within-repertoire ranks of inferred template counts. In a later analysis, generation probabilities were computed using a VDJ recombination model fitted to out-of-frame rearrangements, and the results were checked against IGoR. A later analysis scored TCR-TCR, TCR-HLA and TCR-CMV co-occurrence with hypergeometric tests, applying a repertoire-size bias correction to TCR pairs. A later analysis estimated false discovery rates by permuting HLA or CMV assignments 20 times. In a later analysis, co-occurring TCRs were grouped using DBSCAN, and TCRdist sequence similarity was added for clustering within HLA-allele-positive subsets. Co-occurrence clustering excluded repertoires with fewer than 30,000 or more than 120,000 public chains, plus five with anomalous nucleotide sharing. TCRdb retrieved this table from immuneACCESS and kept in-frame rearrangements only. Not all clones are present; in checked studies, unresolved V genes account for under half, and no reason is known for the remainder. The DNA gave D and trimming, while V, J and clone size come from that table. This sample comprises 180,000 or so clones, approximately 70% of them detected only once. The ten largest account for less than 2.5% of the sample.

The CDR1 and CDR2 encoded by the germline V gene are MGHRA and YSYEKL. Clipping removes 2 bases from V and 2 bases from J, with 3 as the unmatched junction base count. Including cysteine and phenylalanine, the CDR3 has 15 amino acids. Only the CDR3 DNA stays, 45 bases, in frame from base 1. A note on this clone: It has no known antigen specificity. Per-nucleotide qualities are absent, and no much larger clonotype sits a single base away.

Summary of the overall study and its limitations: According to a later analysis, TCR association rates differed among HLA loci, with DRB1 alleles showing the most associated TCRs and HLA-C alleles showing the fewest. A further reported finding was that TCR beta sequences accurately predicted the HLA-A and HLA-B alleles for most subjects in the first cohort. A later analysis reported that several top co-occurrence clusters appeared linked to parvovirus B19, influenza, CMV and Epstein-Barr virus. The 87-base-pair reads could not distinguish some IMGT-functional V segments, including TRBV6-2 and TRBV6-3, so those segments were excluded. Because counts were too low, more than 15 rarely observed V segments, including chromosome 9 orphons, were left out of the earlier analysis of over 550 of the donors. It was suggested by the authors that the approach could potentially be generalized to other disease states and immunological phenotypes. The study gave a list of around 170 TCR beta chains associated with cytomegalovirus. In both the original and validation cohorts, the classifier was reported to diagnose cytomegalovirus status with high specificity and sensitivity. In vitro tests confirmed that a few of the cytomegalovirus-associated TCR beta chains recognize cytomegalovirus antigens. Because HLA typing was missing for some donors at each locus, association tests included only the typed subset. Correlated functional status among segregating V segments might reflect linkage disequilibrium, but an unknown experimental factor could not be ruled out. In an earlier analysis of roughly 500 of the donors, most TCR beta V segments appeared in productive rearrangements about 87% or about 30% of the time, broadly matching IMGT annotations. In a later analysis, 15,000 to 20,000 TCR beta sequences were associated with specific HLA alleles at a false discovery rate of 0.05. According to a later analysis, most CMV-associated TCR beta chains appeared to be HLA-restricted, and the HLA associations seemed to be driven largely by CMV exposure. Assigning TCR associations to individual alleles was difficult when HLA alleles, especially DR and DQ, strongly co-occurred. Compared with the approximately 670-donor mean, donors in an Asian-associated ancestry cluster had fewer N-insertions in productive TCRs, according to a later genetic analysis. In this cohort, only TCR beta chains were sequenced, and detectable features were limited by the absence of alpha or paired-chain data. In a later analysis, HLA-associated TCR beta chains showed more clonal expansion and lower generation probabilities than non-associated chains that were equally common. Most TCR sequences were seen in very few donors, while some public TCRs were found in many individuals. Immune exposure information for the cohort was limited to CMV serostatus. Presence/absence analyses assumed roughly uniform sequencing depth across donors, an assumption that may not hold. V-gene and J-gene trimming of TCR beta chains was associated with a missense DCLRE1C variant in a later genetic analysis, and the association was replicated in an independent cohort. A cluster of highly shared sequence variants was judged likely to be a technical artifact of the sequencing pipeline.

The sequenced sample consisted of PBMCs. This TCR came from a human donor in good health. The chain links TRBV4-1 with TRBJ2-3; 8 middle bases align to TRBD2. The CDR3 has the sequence CASSQTSGYTDTQYF. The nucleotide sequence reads TGCGCCAGCAGCCAAACTAGCGGATACACAGATACGCAGTATTTT.